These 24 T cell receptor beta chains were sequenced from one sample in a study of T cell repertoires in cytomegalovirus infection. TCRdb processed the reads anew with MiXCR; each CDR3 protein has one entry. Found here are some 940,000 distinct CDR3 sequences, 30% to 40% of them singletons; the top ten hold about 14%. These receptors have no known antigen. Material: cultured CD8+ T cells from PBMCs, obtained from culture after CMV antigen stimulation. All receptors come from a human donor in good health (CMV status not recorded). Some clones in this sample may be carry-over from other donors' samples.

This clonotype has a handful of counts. The CDR3 sequence: CASSFSSGWGGYTF. Written as DNA, the CDR3 is TGTGCCAGCAGTTTTTCTTCAGGGTGGGGTGGCTACACCTTC. The chain joins TRBV6-5 to TRBJ1-2; D might be TRBD1 (5 bases). The CDR3 spans 14 residues. V was pared by 4 bases and J by 7 bases, with 16 bases between. Per germline, CDR1 MNHEY and CDR2 SVGAGI.

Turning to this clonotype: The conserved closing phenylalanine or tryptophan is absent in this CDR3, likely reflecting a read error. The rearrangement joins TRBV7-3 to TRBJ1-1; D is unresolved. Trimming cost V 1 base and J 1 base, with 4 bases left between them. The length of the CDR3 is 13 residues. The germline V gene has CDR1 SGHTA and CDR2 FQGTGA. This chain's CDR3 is CASSLNSNTEAFL. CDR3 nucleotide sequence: TGTGCCAGCAGCTTAAATTCGAACACTGAAGCTTTCCTT.

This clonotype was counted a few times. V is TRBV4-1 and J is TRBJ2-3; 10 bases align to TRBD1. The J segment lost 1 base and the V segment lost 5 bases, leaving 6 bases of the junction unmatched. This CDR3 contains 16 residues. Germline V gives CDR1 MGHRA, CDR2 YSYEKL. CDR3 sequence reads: CASSIDRGQGTDTQYF. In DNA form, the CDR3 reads TGCGCCAGCAGCATCGACAGGGGGCAGGGCACAGATACGCAGTATTTT.

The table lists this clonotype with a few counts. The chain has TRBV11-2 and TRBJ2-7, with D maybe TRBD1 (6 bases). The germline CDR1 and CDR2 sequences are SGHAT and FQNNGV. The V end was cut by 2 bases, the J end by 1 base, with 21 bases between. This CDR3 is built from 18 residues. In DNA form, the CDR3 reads TGTGCCAGCAGCTTAAACAGGGTCAGAGGCCTAACTTCCTACGAGCAGTACTTC. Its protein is CASSLNRVRGLTSYEQYF.

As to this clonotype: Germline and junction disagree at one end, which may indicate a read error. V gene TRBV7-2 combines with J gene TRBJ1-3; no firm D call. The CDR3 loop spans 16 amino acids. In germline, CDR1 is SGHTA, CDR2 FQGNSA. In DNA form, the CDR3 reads TGTGCCAACAGCTTACAAGGAGCGGGGTCTGGAAACACCATATATTTT. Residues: CANSLQGAGSGNTIYF.

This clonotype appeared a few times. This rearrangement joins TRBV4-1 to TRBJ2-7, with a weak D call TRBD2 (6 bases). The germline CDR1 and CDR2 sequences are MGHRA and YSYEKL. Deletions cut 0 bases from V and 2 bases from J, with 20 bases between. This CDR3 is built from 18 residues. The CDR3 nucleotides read TGCGCCAGCAGCCAAGATCCCCCGGCCGGCGGGGCCACCTACGAGCAGTACTTC. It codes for CASSQDPPAGGATYEQYF.

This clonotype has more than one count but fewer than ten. This CDR3 is CASRDRQGEAFF. In DNA form, the CDR3 reads TGTGCCAGCAGAGATAGACAGGGTGAAGCTTTCTTT. The V and J genes are TRBV9 and TRBJ1-1, with 7 bases lining up with TRBD1. J lost 7 bases, V lost 5 bases, and 5 bases had no gene match. CDR1 SGDLS and CDR2 YYNGEE come from the germline V gene. The CDR3 sequence is 12 residues long.

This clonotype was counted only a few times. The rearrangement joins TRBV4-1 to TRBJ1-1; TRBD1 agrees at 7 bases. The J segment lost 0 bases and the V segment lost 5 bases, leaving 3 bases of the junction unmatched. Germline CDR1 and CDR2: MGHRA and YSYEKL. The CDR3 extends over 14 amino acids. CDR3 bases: TGCGCCAGCAGCATCGGACAGGTGAACACTGAAGCTTTCTTT. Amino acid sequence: CASSIGQVNTEAFF.

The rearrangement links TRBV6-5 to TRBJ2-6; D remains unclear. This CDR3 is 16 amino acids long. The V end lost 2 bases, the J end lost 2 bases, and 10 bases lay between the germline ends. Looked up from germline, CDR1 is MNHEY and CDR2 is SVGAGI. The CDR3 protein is CASSYAQAAGANVLTF. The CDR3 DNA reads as TGTGCCAGCAGTTACGCGCAGGCCGCTGGGGCCAACGTCCTGACTTTC.

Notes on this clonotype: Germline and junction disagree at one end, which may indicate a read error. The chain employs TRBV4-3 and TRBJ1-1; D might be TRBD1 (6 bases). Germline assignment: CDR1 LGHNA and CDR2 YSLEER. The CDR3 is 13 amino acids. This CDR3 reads CTSSQGGKTEAFF. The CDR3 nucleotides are TGCACCAGCAGCCAAGGGGGGAAAACTGAAGCTTTCTTT.

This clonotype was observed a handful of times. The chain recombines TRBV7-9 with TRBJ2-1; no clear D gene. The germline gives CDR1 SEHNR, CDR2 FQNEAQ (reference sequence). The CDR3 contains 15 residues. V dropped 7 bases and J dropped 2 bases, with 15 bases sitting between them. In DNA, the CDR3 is TGTGCCAGCACGTGGGGTTGGTCAACCTACAATGAGCAGTTCTTC. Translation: CASTWGWSTYNEQFF. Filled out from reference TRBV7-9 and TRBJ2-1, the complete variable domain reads DTGVSQNPRHKITKRGQNVTFRCDPISEHNRLYWYRQTLGQGPEFLTYFQNEAQLEKSRLLSDRFSAERPKGSFSTLEIQRTEQGDSAMYLCASTWGWSTYNEQFFGPGTRLTVL.

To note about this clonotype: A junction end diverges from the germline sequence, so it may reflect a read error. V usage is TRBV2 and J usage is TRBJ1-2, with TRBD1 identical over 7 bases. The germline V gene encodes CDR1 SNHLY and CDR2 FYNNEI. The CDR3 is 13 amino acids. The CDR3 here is CASSDTGDYGYAF. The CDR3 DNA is TGTGCCAGCAGTGATACAGGGGACTATGGCTACGCCTTC.

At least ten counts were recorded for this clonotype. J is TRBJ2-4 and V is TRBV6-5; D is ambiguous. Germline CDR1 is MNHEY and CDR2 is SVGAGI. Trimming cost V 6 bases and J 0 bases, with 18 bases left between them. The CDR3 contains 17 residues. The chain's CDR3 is CASSRIKGPLAKNIQYF. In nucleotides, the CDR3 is TGTGCCAGCAGCCGCATTAAAGGGCCCTTAGCCAAAAACATTCAGTACTTC.

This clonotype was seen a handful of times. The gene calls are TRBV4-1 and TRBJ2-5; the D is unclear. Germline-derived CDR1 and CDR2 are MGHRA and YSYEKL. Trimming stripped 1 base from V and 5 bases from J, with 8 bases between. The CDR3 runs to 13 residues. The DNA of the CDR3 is TGCGCCAGCAGCCAAGTGATTAGTGAGACCCAGTACTTC. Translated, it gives CASSQVISETQYF.

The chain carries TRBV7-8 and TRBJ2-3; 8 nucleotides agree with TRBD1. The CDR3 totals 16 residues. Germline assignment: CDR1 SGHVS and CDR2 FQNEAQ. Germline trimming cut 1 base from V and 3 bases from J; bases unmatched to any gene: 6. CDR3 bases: TGTGCCAGCAGCTTAGAGGACAGGGTGTTAACAGATACGCAGTATTTT. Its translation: CASSLEDRVLTDTQYF.

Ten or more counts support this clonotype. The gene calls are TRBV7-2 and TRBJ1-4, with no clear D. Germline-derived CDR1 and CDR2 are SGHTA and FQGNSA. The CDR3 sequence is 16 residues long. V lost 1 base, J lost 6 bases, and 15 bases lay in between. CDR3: CASSLVLGRLHEKLFF. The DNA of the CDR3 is TGTGCCAGCAGCTTAGTTCTGGGCAGACTTCATGAAAAACTGTTTTTT.

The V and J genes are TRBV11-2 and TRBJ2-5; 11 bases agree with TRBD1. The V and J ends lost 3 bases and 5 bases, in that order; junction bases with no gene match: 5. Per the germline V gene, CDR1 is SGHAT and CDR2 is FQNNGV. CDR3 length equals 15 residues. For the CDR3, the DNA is TGTGCCAGCAGCTTCCGGGACAGGGGGTCGGAGACCCAGTACTTC. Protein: CASSFRDRGSETQYF.

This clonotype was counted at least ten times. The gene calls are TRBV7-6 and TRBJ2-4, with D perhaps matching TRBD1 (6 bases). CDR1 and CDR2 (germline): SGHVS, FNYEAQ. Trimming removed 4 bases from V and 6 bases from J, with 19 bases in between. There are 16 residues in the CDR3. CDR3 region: CASSSDVGAQANIQYF. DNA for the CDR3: TGTGCCAGCAGCTCTGATGTGGGGGCGCAGGCAAACATTCAGTACTTC. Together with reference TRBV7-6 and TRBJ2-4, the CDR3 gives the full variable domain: GAGVSQSPRYKVTKRGQDVALRCDPISGHVSLYWYRQALGQGPEFLTYFNYEAQQDKSGLPNDRFSAERPEGSISTLTIQRTEQRDSAMYRCASSSDVGAQANIQYFGAGTRLSVL.

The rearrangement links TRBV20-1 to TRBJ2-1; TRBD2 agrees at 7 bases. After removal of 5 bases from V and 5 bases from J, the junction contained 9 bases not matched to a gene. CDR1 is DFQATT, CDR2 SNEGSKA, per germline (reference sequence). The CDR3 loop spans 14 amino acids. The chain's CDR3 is CSASKRGANNEQFF. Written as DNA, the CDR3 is TGCAGTGCTTCCAAGCGGGGCGCCAACAATGAGCAGTTCTTC.

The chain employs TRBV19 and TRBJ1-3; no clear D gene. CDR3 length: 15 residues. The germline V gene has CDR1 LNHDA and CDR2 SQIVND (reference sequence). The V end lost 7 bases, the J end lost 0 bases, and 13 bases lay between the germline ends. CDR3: CASMSRTYSGNTIYF. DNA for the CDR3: TGTGCCAGTATGAGTAGGACCTACTCTGGAAACACCATATATTTT.

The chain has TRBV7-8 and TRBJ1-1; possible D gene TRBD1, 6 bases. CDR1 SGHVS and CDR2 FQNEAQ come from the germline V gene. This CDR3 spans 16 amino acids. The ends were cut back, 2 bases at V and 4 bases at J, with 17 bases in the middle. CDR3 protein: CASSLRTEGSITEAFF. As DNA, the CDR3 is TGTGCCAGCAGCTTACGGACAGAAGGGTCTATCACTGAAGCTTTCTTT.

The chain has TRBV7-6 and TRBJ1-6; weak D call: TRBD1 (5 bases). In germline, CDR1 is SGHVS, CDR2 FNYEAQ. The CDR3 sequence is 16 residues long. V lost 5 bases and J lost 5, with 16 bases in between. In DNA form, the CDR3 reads TGTGCCAGCAGCCCGTGGGGGGTGATGAATAATTCACCCCTCCACTTT. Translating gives CASSPWGVMNNSPLHF.

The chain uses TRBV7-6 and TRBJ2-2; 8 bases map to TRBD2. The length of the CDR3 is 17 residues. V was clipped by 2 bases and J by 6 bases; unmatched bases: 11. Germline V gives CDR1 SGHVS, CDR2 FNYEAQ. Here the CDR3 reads CASSLFGTRVVSGELFF. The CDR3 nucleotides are TGTGCCAGCAGCTTATTCGGGACTAGAGTTGTTTCCGGGGAGCTGTTTTTT.

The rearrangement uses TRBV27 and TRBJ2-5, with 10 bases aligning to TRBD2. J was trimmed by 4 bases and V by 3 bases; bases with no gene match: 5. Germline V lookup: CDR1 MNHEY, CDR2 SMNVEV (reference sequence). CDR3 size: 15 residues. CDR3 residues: CASSLLAGVRETQYF. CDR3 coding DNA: TGTGCCAGCAGTTTGCTAGCGGGGGTTCGAGAGACCCAGTACTTC.